Included here is one T cell receptor beta chain sequence, with context. This sample was taken from a study of blood T cell repertoires in COVID-19. Study information: T cells, B-cell-depleted T cells, or PBMCs supplied cDNA or gDNA.

How the authors handled the data: Estimation of nucleated cell counts relied on the amplification of reference gene primers. Some clones are missing from TCRdb's copy, which holds only in-frame ones; the method was immunoSEQ multiplex PCR. From that table come the V and J calls and clone size; the DNA was used to work out D and trimming. The sample has roughly 250,000 clones, approximately 80% seen once. The sample taken for sequencing was peripheral blood. The receptor's source is a woman in her thirties or forties with active or convalescent COVID-19.

This CDR3 is CASSFDRAGNSPLHF. CDR3 DNA sequence: TGTGCCAGCAGCTTCGACAGGGCTGGTAATTCACCCCTCCACTTT. The chain is built from TRBV7-9 and TRBJ1-6, with TRBD1 matching 7 bases. The CDR3 has 15 amino acids. The ends lost 3 bases at V and 6 bases at J; junction bases unmatched: 5. Germline loops: CDR1 SEHNR, CDR2 FQNEAQ (reference sequence).